A single sample is the source of the 19 T cell receptor beta chains below, sequenced in a study of shared clonotypes between healthy human individuals. TCRdb's copy holds only in-frame clones and misses some; the assay was immunoSEQ multiplex PCR. The repertoire holds more than 2,000,000 clones, with roughly nine tenths as singletons. Sequencing was performed on naive CD4+ T cells sorted from blood. Sample subset: CD45RA+ positively selected. The receptors stem from a man between 18 and 35 years old in good health.

Regarding this clone: Sequence at one end of the junction differs from germline and may be a read error. The V call is TRBV6-6, the J call TRBJ1-2; D is unclear. This CDR3 is built from 14 residues. The germline CDR1 and CDR2 sequences are MNHNY and SVGAGI (reference sequence). In DNA, the CDR3 is TGTGCCACAATAAGAGGGCAGACTAACAATGGCTACACCTTC. It translates to CATIRGQTNNGYTF.

The gene calls are TRBV5-1 and TRBJ1-1; weak D call: TRBD1 (6 bases). Per germline, CDR1 SGHRS and CDR2 YFSETQ. V lost 3 bases, J lost 1 base, and 16 bases lay in between. The CDR3 spans 16 residues. As DNA, the CDR3 is TGCGCCAGCAGCTCACAGGGTAATTGGGGGAACACTGAAGCTTTCTTT. It is translated as CASSSQGNWGNTEAFF.

The chain recombines TRBV28 with TRBJ2-5, with 7 bases that match TRBD2. Matching the DNA end better, TRBJ2-7 makes the J call doubtful. The germline V gene encodes CDR1 MDHEN and CDR2 SYDVKM. The CDR3 extends over 14 amino acids. The CDR3 protein is CASRVGGSAYEQYF. The CDR3 DNA is TGTGCCAGCAGAGTCGGGGGGTCCGCCTACGAGCAGTACTTC.

The V gene is TRBV5-6, the J gene TRBJ1-2; a weak D match, TRBD1 (5 bases). The CDR3 is 16 amino acids. CDR1 is SGHDT and CDR2 is YYEEEE in the germline V gene. V lost 4 bases to trimming and J lost 7 bases, with 23 bases between them. The CDR3 sequence: CASSQDKLVNYGGYTF. In DNA, the CDR3 is TGTGCCAGCAGCCAGGACAAGTTGGTTAACTATGGTGGCTACACCTTC. The whole variable domain, filled in from reference TRBV5-6 and TRBJ1-2, reads DAGVTQSPTHLIKTRGQQVTLRCSPKSGHDTVSWYQQALGQGPQFIFQYYEEEERQRGNFPDRFSGHQFPNYSSELNVNALLLGDSALYLCASSQDKLVNYGGYTFGSGTRLTVV.

The chain couples TRBV15 to TRBJ2-3; no clear D gene. Germline V gene data show CDR1 as LNHNV and CDR2 as YYDKDF (reference sequence). The CDR3 is made up of 14 amino acids. Deletions cut 5 bases from V and 4 bases from J, with 13 bases between. CDR3 sequence reads: CATSAKYLADTQYF. The CDR3 region has the DNA TGTGCCACCAGCGCAAAGTATCTCGCAGATACGCAGTATTTT.

The sample holds a few counts of this clone. The chain links TRBV7-6 to TRBJ1-1, with 8 bases that match TRBD1. This CDR3 spans 15 amino acids. Per germline, CDR1 SGHVS and CDR2 FNYEAQ. J was trimmed by 4 bases and V by 5 bases; bases with no gene match: 9. This CDR3 reads CASSLETGGSTEAFF. The DNA of the CDR3 is TGTGCCAGCAGCCTTGAAACAGGGGGAAGCACTGAAGCTTTCTTT.

The gene calls are TRBV6-6 and TRBJ1-2; 11 nucleotides match TRBD1. This CDR3 spans 15 amino acids. V was pared by 2 bases and J by 8 bases, with 7 bases of the junction left unmatched. Per germline, CDR1 MNHNY and CDR2 SVGAGI (reference sequence). The DNA of the CDR3 is TGTGCCAGCAGTTACCAAGGACAGGGGGCCGGAGGCTACACCTTC. Protein: CASSYQGQGAGGYTF.

The rearrangement uses TRBV28 and TRBJ1-3; D possibly corresponds to TRBD1 (6 bases). This CDR3 region has 14 residues. Germline loops: CDR1 MDHEN, CDR2 SYDVKM. V lost 7 bases to trimming and J lost 2 bases, with 12 bases between them. In DNA, the CDR3 is TGTGCCAGCAATTCAGGGGCCGCTGGAAACACCATATATTTT. Translated, it gives CASNSGAAGNTIYF.

This chain connects TRBV25-1 to TRBJ2-7; 10 bases agree with TRBD1. Trimming removed 6 bases from V and 2 bases from J; junction bases left unmatched: 7. The germline gives CDR1 MGHDK, CDR2 SYGVNS. The CDR3 length is 15 residues. In DNA, the CDR3 is TGTGCCAGCAGCCCAGCGGGGACAGGGGCCTACGAGCAGTACTTC. The encoded protein is CASSPAGTGAYEQYF.

This chain links TRBV7-8 with TRBJ2-1, with D possibly TRBD2 on 7 matching bases. The CDR3 sequence is 19 residues long. Germline-derived CDR1 and CDR2 are SGHVS and FQNEAQ. V lost 5 bases to trimming and J lost 7 bases, with 30 bases between them. CDR3 loop: CASSPEVWGGRDLTNEQFF. CDR3 DNA: TGTGCCAGCAGCCCGGAAGTTTGGGGGGGCAGGGACCTGACAAATGAGCAGTTCTTC.

Remarks on this clone: The sample contains more than one DNA sequence encoding this CDR3. V usage is TRBV18 and J usage is TRBJ2-5; 7 bases line up with TRBD2. Per the germline V gene, CDR1 is KGHSH and CDR2 is LQKENI. The CDR3 consists of 14 residues. V lost 2 bases, J lost 5 bases, and 5 bases stayed unmatched. The CDR3, as DNA: TGTGCCAGCTCACCATTGAGCGGGGTGGAGACCCAGTACTTC. Its translation: CASSPLSGVETQYF.

V and J are TRBV30 and TRBJ1-6; TRBD1 aligns across 10 bases. Germline assignment: CDR1 GTSNPN and CDR2 SVGIG (reference sequence). The CDR3 is made up of 13 amino acids. With V trimmed by 6 bases and J by 8 bases, 4 bases remained unmatched. CDR3 in amino acids: CACRDRGDSPLHF. CDR3 in DNA: TGTGCCTGCCGGGACAGGGGCGATTCACCCCTCCACTTT. The full variable domain, rest sourced from reference TRBV30 and TRBJ1-6, is SQTIHQWPATLVQPVGSPLSLECTVEGTSNPNLYWYRQAAGRGLQLLFYSVGIGQISSEVPQNLSASRPQDRQFILSSKKLLLSDSGFYLCACRDRGDSPLHFGNGTRLTVT.

J is TRBJ2-2 and V is TRBV19, with a tentative D call TRBD2 (5 bases). V was shortened by 1 base and J by 4 bases, with 16 bases between the two germline ends. The CDR3 is made up of 17 amino acids. Germline V gene sequence: CDR1 LNHDA, CDR2 SQIVND (reference sequence). CDR3 residues: CASSIGRAPAGTGELFF. CDR3 coding DNA: TGTGCCAGTAGTATAGGGCGGGCCCCCGCGGGCACCGGGGAGCTGTTTTTT.

Comment on this clone: Its ends do not fully match the called genes, so a read error is possible. Other DNA sequences in this specimen translate into the identical CDR3. This chain links TRBV6-4 with TRBJ2-5; TRBD2 agrees at 8 bases. Germline-derived CDR1 and CDR2 are MRHNA and SNTAGT. The CDR3 extends over 15 amino acids. The CDR3 nucleotides read TGTGCCAGCAGTGAAGGGGCGGGAGGACAAGAGACTCAGTACTTC. This codes for CASSEGAGGQETQYF.

The chain is built from TRBV14 and TRBJ2-5, with D possibly being TRBD2 (5 bases). V was pared by 0 bases and J by 7 bases, with 18 bases between. Germline CDR1 SGHDN, CDR2 FVKESK. The CDR3 is 16 amino acids. The CDR3 DNA follows: TGTGCCAGCAGCCAAGATCTTTGGACGGCGGGTAGGACCCAGTACTTC. Residues: CASSQDLWTAGRTQYF.

This chain links TRBV7-9 with TRBJ2-7, with D maybe TRBD2 (5 bases). Germline CDR1 SEHNR, CDR2 FQNEAQ (reference sequence). Trimming removed 3 bases from V and 2 bases from J, with 23 bases in between. CDR3 length equals 18 residues. The CDR3 here is CASSFGSGRGTPTYEQYF. The CDR3 coding sequence is TGTGCCAGCAGCTTTGGCAGCGGTAGAGGAACACCTACCTACGAGCAGTACTTC.

V gene TRBV19 combines with J gene TRBJ1-5; 7 bases line up with TRBD1. The CDR3 runs 17 residues. CDR1 and CDR2 from the germline V gene are LNHDA and SQIVND (reference sequence). V shed 6 bases and J 0 bases; nucleotides not matched to a gene: 11. The CDR3 loop reads CASRKRQGPNSNQPQHF. DNA of the CDR3: TGTGCCAGTAGAAAGAGACAGGGACCCAATAGCAATCAGCCCCAGCATTTT.

This clone was counted once. Other DNA sequences in this specimen translate into the identical CDR3. This chain joins TRBV5-1 and TRBJ2-5, with a possible D match to TRBD1 (6 bases). With 2 bases removed from V and 5 bases from J, the gap between germline ends came to 13 bases. The CDR3 is 14 residues long. Per germline, CDR1 SGHRS and CDR2 YFSETQ. Written as DNA, the CDR3 is TGCGCCAGCAGCTTAGGGGGTCAGGAGGAGACCCAGTACTTC. Its protein is CASSLGGQEETQYF.

As to this clone: Other DNA sequences in the same sample also yield this CDR3. V usage is TRBV30 and J usage is TRBJ2-1; D is unresolved. Germline V gene lookup returns CDR1 GTSNPN and CDR2 SVGIG (reference sequence). With 2 bases removed from V and 0 bases from J, the gap between germline ends came to 5 bases. The CDR3 is made up of 13 amino acids. The CDR3 DNA is TGTGCCTGGAGTTCGAGCTCCTACAATGAGCAGTTCTTC. The encoded protein is CAWSSSSYNEQFF.